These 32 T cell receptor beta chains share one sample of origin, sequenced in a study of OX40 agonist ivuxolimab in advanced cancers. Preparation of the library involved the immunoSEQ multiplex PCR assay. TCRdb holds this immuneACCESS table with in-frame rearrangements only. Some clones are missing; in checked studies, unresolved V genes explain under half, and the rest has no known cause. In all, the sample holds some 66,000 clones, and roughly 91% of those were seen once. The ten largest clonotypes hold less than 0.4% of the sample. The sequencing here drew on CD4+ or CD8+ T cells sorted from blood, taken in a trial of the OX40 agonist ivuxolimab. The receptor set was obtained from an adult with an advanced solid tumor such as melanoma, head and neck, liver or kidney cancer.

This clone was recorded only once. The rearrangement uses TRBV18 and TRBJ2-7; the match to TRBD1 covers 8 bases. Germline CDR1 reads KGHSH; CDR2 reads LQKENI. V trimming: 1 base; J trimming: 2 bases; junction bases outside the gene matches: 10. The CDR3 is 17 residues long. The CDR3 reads CASSPLGTGTGTYEQYF. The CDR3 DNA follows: TGTGCCAGCTCACCACTCGGGACCGGGACAGGAACCTACGAGCAGTACTTC.

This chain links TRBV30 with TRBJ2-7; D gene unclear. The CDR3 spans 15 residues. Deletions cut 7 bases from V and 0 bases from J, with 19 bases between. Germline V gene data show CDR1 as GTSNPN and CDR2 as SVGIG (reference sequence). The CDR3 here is CASATSTQISYEQYF. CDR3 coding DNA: TGTGCCTCCGCGACTTCGACGCAGATCTCCTACGAGCAGTACTTC.

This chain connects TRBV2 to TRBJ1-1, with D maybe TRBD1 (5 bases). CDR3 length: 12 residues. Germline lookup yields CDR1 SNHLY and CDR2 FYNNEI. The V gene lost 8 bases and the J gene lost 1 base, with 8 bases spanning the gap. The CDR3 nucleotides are TGTGCCAGCGGGGGTCAGAACACTGAAGCTTTCTTT. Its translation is CASGGQNTEAFF.

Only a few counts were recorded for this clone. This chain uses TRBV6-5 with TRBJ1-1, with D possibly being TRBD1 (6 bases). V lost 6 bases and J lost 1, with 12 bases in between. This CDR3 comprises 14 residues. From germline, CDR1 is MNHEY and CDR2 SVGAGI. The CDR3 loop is CASSQTGQNTEAFF. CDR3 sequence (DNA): TGTGCCAGCAGCCAGACAGGCCAGAACACTGAAGCTTTCTTT.

CDR3 nucleotides: TGCGCCAGCAGCTTGGAGCGGGGAGCCCAAGAGACCCAGTACTTC. Translation: CASSLERGAQETQYF. The chain employs TRBV5-1 and TRBJ2-5, with 7 bases aligning to TRBD2. Germline CDR1 and CDR2: SGHRS and YFSETQ. CDR3 length: 15 residues. V was pared by 0 bases and J by 1 base, with 3 bases of the junction left unmatched.

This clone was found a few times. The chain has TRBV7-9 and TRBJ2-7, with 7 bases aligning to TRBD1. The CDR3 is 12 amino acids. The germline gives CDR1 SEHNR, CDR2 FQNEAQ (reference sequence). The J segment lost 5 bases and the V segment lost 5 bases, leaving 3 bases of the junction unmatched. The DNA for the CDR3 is TGTGCCAGCAGCCAGACAGGGAACGAGCAGTACTTC. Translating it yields CASSQTGNEQYF.

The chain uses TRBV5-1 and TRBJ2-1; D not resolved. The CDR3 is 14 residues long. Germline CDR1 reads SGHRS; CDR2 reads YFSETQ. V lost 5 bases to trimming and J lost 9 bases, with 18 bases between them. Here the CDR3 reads CASSFPTAQSEQFF. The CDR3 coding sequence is TGCGCCAGCAGTTTTCCCACGGCACAGAGTGAGCAGTTCTTC.

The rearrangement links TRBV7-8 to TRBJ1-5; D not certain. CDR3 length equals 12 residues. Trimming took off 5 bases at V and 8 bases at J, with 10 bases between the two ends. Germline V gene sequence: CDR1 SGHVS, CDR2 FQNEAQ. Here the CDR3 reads CASSPRYEPQHF. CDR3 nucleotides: TGTGCCAGCAGCCCTCGTTACGAGCCCCAGCATTTT.

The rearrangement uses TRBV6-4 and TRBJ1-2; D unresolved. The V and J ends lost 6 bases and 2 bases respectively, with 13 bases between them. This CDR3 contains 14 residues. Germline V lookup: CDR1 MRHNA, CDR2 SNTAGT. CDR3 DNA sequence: TGTGCCAGCAGCGAGGGAGGGCTAAACTATGGCTACACCTTC. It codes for CASSEGGLNYGYTF.

CDR3 protein: CASRLWEQYF. The CDR3, as DNA: TGTGCCAGCAGACTCTGGGAGCAGTACTTC. The V call is TRBV6-9, the J call TRBJ2-7, with D unclear. Per germline, CDR1 MNHGY and CDR2 SVAAGI. Deletions cut 6 bases from V and 7 bases from J, with 7 bases between. This CDR3 is 10 amino acids long.

Here the CDR3 DNA reads TGTGCCAGCAGCCCGGACAGTAGGACCGGGGAGCTGTTTTTT. This encodes CASSPDSRTGELFF. The chain couples TRBV7-3 to TRBJ2-2; tentative D call: TRBD1 (6 bases). The CDR3 covers 14 residues. Germline loops: CDR1 SGHTA, CDR2 FQGTGA. Trimming pared 5 bases from V and 5 bases from J, leaving 12 bases between.

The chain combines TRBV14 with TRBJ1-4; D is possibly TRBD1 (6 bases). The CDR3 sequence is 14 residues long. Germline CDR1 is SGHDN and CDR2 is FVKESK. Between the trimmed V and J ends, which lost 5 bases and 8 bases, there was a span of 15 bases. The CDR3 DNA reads TGTGCCAGCAGCTTGGGGGCATTAAGCGAAAAACTGTTTTTT. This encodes CASSLGALSEKLFF. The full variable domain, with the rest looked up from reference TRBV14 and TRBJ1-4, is EAGVTQFPSHSVIEKGQTVTLRCDPISGHDNLYWYRRVMGKEIKFLLHFVKESKQDESGMPNNRFLAERTGGTYSTLKVQPAELEDSGVYFCASSLGALSEKLFFGSGTQLSVL.

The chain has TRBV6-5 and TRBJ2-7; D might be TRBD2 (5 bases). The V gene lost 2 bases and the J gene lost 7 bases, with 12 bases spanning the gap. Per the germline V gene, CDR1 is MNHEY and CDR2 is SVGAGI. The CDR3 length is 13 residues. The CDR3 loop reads CASSYHGSREQYF. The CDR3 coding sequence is TGTGCCAGCAGTTACCATGGGAGTCGGGAGCAGTACTTC.

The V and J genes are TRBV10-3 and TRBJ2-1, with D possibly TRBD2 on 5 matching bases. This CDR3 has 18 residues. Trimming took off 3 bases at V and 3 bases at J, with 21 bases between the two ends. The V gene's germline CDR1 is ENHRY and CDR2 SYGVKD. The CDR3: CAISDGQDPGELYNEQFF. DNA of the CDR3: TGTGCCATCAGTGACGGGCAGGACCCCGGGGAACTCTACAATGAGCAGTTCTTC.

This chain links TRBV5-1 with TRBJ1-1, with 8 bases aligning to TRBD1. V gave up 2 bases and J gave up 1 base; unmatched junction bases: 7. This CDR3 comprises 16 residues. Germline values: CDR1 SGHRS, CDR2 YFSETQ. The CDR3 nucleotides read TGCGCCAGCAGCTTACTACCGGGACAGGCGAACACTGAAGCTTTCTTT. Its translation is CASSLLPGQANTEAFF.

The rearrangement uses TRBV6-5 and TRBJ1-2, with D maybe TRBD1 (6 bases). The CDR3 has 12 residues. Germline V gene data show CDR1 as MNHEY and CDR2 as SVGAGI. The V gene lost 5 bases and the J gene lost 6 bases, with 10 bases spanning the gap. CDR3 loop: CASSPDSDGYTF. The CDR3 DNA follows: TGTGCCAGCAGTCCGGACAGCGATGGCTACACCTTC.

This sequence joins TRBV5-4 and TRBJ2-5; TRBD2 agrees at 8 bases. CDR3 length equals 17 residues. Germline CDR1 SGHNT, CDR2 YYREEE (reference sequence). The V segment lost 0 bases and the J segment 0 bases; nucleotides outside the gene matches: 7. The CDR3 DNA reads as TGTGCCAGCAGCTTGGCCCGGCGCGGGGGGTACCAAGAGACCCAGTACTTC. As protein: CASSLARRGGYQETQYF.

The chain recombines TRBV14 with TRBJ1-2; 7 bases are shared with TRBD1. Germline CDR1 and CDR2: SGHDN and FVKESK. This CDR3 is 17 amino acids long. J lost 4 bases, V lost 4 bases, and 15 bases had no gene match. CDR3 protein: CASSLAAGTASAYGYTF. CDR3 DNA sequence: TGTGCCAGCAGCCTGGCGGCCGGGACAGCGTCTGCCTATGGCTACACCTTC.

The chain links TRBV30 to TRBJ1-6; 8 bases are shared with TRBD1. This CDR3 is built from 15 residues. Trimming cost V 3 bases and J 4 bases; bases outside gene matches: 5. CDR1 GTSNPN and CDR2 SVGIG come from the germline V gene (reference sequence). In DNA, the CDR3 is TGTGCCTGGAGGCGGACAGGGAGTTATAATTCACCCCTCCACTTT. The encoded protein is CAWRRTGSYNSPLHF. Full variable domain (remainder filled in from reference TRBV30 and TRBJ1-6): SQTIHQWPATLVQPVGSPLSLECTVEGTSNPNLYWYRQAAGRGLQLLFYSVGIGQISSEVPQNLSASRPQDRQFILSSKKLLLSDSGFYLCAWRRTGSYNSPLHFGNGTRLTVT.

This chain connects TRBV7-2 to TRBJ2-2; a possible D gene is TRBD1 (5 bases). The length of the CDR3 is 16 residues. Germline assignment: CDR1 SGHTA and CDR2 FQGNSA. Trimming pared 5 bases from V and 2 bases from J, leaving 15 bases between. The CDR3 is CASSSLRGRNTGELFF. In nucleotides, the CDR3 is TGTGCCAGCAGCAGCCTAAGGGGCCGTAACACCGGGGAGCTGTTTTTT.

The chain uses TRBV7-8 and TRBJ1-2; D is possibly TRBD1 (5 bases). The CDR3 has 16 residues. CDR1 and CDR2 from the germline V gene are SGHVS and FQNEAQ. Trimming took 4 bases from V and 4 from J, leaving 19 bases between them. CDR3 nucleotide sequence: TGTGCCAGCAGCTCACGGGTCAGGGACTACGGCTATGGCTACACCTTC. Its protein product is CASSSRVRDYGYGYTF.

CDR3 nucleotides: TGTGCCAGCAGTTCCTCAGGGGGCTATGGCTACACCTTC. This encodes CASSSSGGYGYTF. The chain couples TRBV6-6 to TRBJ1-2; 7 bases are a match to TRBD1. The CDR3 is 13 residues long. V shed 4 bases and J 4 bases; nucleotides not matched to a gene: 3. The germline CDR1 and CDR2 sequences are MNHNY and SVGAGI (reference sequence).

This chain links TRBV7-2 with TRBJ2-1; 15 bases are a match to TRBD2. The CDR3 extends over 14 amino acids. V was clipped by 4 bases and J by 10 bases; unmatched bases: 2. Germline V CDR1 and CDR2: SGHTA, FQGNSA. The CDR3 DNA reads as TGTGCCAGCAGCTGGGGACTAGCGGGGGGCGAGCAGTTCTTC. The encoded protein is CASSWGLAGGEQFF.

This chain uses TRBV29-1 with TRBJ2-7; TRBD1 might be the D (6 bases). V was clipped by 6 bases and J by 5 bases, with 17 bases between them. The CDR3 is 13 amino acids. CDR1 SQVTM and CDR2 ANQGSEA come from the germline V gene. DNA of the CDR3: TGCAGCGTGGGTACAGGGAAGGGGAACGAGCAGTACTTC. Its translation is CSVGTGKGNEQYF.

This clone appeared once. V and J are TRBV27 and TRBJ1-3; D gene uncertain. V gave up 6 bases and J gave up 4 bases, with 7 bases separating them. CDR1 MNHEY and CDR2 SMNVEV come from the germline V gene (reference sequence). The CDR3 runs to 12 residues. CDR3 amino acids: CASRGSGNTIYF. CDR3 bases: TGTGCCAGCAGGGGATCGGGAAACACCATATATTTT.

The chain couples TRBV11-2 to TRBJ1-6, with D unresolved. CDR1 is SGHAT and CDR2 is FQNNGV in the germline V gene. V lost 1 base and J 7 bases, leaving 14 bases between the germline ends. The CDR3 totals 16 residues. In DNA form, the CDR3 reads TGTGCCAGCAGCTTAGTTCTCGGTCCGACAAATTCACCCCTCCACTTT. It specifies CASSLVLGPTNSPLHF.

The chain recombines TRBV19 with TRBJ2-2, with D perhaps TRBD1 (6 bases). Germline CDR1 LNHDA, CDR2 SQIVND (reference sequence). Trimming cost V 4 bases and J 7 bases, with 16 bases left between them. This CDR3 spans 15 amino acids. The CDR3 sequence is CASSNFKQGGGELFF. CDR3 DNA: TGTGCCAGTAGTAATTTCAAACAGGGTGGCGGGGAGCTGTTTTTT.

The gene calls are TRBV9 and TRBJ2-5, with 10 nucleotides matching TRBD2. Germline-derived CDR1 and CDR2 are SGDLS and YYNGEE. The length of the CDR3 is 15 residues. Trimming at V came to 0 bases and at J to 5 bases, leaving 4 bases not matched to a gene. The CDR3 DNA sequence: TGTGCCAGCAGCGTAGATAGCGGGGGGCCGGAGACCCAGTACTTC. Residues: CASSVDSGGPETQYF.

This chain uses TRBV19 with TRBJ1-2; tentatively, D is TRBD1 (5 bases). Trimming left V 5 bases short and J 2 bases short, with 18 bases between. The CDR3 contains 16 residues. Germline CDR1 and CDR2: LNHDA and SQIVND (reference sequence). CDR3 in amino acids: CASSLREVQFNYGYTF. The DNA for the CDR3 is TGTGCCAGTAGTCTCAGGGAGGTTCAGTTCAACTATGGCTACACCTTC.

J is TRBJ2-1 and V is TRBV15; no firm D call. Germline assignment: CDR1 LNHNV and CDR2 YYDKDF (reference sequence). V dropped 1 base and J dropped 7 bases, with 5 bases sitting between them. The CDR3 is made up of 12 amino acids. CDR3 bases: TGTGCCACCAGCAGAGTAGTAAATGAGCAGTTCTTC. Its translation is CATSRVVNEQFF.

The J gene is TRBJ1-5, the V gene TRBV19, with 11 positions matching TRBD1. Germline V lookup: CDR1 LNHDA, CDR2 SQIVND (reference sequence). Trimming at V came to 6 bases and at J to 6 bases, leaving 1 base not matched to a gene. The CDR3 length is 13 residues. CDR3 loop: CASRDRGLQPQHF. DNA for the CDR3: TGTGCCAGTAGGGACAGGGGGCTTCAGCCCCAGCATTTT.

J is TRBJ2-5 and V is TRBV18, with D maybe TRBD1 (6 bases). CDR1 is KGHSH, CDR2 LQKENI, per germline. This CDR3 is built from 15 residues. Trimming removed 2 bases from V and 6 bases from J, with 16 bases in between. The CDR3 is CASSPNRELKKTQYF. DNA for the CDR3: TGTGCCAGCTCACCAAACAGGGAGCTAAAGAAGACCCAGTACTTC.